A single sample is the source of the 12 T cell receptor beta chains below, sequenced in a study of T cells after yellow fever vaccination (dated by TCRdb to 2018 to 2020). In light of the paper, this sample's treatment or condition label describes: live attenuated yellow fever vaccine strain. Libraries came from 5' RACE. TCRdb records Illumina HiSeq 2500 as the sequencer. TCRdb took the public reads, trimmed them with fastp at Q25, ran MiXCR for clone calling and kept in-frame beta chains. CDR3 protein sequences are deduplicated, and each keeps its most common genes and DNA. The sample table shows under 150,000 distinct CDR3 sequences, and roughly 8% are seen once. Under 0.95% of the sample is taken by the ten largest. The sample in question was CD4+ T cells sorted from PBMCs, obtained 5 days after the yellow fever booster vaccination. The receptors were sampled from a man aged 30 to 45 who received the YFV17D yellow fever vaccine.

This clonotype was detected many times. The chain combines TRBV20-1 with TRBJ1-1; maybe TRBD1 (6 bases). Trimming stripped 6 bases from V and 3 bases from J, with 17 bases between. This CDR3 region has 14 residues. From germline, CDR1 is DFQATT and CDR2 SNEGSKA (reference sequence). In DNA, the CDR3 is TGCAGTGCCACCCCGGGACACACCGACACTGAAGCTTTCTTT. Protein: CSATPGHTDTEAFF.

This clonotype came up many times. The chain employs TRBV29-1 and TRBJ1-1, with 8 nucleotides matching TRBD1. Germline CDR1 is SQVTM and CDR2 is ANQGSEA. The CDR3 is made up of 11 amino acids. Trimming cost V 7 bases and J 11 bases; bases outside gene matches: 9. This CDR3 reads CSANRGGSAFF. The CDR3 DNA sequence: TGCAGCGCCAACAGGGGGGGATCGGCTTTCTTT.

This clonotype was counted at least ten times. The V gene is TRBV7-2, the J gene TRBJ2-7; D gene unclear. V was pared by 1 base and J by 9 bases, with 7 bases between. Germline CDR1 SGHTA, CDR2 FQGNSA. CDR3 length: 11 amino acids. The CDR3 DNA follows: TGTGCCAGCAGCTTAGGCGTAGGGCAGTACTTC. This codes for CASSLGVGQYF.

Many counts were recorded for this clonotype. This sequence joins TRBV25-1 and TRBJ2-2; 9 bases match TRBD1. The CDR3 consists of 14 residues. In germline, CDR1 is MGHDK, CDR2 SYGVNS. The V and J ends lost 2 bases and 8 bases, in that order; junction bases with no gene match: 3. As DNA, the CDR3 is TGTGCCAGCAGTGAACCCGGGACAGGGGGGGAGCTGTTTTTT. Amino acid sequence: CASSEPGTGGELFF.

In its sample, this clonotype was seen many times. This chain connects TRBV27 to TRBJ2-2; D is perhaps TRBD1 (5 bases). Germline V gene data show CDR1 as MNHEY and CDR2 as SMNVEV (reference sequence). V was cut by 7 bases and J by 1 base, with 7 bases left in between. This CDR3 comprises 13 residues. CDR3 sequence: CASNQGNTGELFF. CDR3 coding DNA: TGTGCCAGCAACCAGGGGAACACCGGGGAGCTGTTTTTT.

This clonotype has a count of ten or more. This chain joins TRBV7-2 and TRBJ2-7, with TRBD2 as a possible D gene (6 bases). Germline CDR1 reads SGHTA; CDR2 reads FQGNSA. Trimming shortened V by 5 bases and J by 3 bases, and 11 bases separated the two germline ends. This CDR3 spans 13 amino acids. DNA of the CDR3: TGTGCCAGCAGCCCGGACTACATCTACGAGCAGTACTTC. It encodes CASSPDYIYEQYF.

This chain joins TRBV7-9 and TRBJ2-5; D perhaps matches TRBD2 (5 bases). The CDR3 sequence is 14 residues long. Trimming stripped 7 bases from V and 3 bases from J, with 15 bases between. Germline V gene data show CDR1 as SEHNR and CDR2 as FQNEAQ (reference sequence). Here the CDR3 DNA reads TGTGCCAGCACCTTTTGGGGAGTGGAAGAGACCCAGTACTTC. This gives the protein CASTFWGVEETQYF.

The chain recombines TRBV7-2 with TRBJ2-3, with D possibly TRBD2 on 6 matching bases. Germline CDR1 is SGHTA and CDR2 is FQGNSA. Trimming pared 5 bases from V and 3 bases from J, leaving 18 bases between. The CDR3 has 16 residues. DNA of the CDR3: TGTGCCAGCAGCCCACCCGGGAGAGGGAGGACAGATACGCAGTATTTT. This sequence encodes CASSPPGRGRTDTQYF.

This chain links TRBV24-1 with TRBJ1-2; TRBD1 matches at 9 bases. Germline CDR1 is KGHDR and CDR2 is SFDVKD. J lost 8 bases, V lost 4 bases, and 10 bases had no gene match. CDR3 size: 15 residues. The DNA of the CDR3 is TGTGCCACCAGTGACTCGGGGACAGGGAGGTTGGGCTACACCTTC. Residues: CATSDSGTGRLGYTF.

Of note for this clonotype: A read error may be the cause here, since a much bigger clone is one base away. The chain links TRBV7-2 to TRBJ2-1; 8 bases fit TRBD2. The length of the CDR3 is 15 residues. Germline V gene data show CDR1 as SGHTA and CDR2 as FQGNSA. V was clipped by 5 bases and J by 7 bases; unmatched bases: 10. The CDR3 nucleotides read TGTGCCAGCAGCGCCCAGCGGGGGTTCTGGAATGAGCAGTTCTTC. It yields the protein CASSAQRGFWNEQFF.

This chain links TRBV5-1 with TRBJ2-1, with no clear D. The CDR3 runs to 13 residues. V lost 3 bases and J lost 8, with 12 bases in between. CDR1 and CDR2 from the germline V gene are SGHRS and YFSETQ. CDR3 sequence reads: CASSSPLRDEQFF. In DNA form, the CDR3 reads TGCGCCAGCAGCTCCCCCCTCCGGGATGAGCAGTTCTTC.

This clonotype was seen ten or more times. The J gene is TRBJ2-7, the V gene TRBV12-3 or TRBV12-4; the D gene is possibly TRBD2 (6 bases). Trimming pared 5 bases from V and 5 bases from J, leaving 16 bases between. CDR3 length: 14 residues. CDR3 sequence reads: CASSLGRRVHEQYF. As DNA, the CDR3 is TGTGCCAGCAGTCTGGGACGGAGGGTCCACGAGCAGTACTTC.